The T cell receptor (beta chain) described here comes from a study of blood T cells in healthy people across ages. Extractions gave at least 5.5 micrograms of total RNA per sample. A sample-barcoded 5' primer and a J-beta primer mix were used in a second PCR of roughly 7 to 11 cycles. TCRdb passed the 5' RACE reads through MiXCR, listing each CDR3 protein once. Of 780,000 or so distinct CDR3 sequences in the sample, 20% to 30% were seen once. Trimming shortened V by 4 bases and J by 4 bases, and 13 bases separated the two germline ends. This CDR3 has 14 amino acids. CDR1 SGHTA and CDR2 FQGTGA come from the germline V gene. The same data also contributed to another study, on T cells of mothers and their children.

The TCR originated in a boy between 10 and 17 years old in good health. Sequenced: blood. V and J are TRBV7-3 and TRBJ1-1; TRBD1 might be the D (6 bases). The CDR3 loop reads CASSSTGLGTEAFF. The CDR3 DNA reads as TGTGCCAGCAGCTCTACAGGGCTAGGCACTGAAGCTTTCTTT. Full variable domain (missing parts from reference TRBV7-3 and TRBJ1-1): GAGVSQTPSNKVTEKGKYVELRCDPISGHTALYWYRQSLGQGPEFLIYFQGTGAADDSGLPNDRFFAVRPEGSVSTLKIQRTERGDSAVYLCASSSTGLGTEAFFGQGTRLTVV.